The clone carrying this T cell receptor beta chain came up many times. The antigen is unknown. TCRdb reprocessed the RT-PCR reads via MiXCR and lists one record per CDR3 protein. The table lists 590,000 or so distinct CDR3 sequences, 13% to 15% of them singletons. This sample stems from a study of response to subunit inactivated influenza vaccine. J gave up 4 bases and V 5 bases, and 5 bases lay outside the gene matches. The CDR3 runs 15 residues. Germline-derived CDR1 and CDR2 are MNHNS and SASEGT. General study points: The authors offered the suggestion that each seasonal influenza vaccination recruits few new T cells.

The genes are TRBV6-1 and TRBJ2-1; TRBD1 agrees at 10 bases. The TCR originated in a middle-aged man who received an inactivated influenza vaccine. Sequencing was performed on PBMCs from blood, taken approximately 15 days before vaccination. The CDR3 DNA follows: TGTGCCAGCAGTCAACCGGGACAGGGGTACAATGAGCAGTTCTTC. It yields the protein CASSQPGQGYNEQFF.